This is a list of T cell receptor beta chains from one sample in a study of blood T cell repertoires in COVID-19. The protocol was immunoSEQ multiplex PCR, while the TCRdb copy is restricted to in-frame clones and leaves out a portion. Of just over 300,000 clones listed, around 92% are singletons. The sequenced sample was peripheral blood. The receptors shown here come from a woman in her twenties or thirties with COVID-19, enrolled during active disease. Both conserved end residues are trimmed from each CDR3. D genes are given only for firm matches.

V gene	D gene	J gene	CDR3 protein
TRBV7-9	TRBD1	TRBJ2-5	ASSLAPGQGTETQY
TRBV5-4	TRBD2	TRBJ2-3	ASSSSSGGLTDTQY
TRBV19	TRBD1	TRBJ1-6	ASNTPGKGAKSPLH
TRBV6-2/TRBV6-3	-	TRBJ1-5	ASSYSGRDNQPQH
TRBV18	-	TRBJ1-5	ASSPQAGGNQPQH
TRBV4-3	TRBD1	TRBJ2-7	ASSQDRNRDSYEQY
TRBV28	-	TRBJ1-2	ASNSRSRGYYGYT
TRBV11-2	-	TRBJ1-1	ASSFRVATGNTEAF
TRBV5-5	TRBD1	TRBJ1-4	ASSPPVTGTGNEKLF
TRBV6-1	-	TRBJ1-5	ASSEWVSGLNQPQH
TRBV5-4	TRBD1	TRBJ1-2	ASSSRDRDYGYT
TRBV5-6	-	TRBJ1-2	ASSLVRGGYT
TRBV6-2/TRBV6-3	TRBD1	TRBJ1-4	ASSSGTGRWKLF
TRBV7-9	TRBD1	TRBJ1-6	ASSLGGTGGLSPLH
TRBV2	-	TRBJ1-5	ASSEAGEGSNQPQH
TRBV28	-	TRBJ1-3	ASSLLQPLSSGNTIY
TRBV19	-	TRBJ1-1	ASSMVQDSPNTEAF
TRBV5-1	-	TRBJ1-1	ASRLDSLNTEAF
TRBV14	-	TRBJ2-7	ASSHRPDRNYEQY
TRBV2	-	TRBJ2-3	ASSEWDTGTDTQY
TRBV29-1	TRBD1	TRBJ1-2	SVDYGQGMGGYT
TRBV29-1	TRBD1	TRBJ2-3	SARQGLSTDTQY
TRBV7-2	-	TRBJ1-4	ASSFFRGEKLF
TRBV6-2/TRBV6-3	-	TRBJ2-7	ASSRGYEQY
TRBV7-9	TRBD1	TRBJ2-7	ASSLYGGTGGEQY
TRBV6-5	-	TRBJ1-2	ASSLTGVNYGYT
TRBV13	TRBD2	TRBJ2-1	ASSATGTSGHNEQF
TRBV10-3	TRBD1	TRBJ1-2	AISGETGTVPYT
TRBV29-1	-	TRBJ1-1	SVAQGVEAF
TRBV2	-	TRBJ1-1	ASSQQLNTEAF
TRBV27	-	TRBJ2-5	ASRSQETQY
TRBV9	TRBD1	TRBJ2-1	ASSRQGSEQF
TRBV6-5	-	TRBJ1-3	ASSYGPGSKNTIY
TRBV9	TRBD1	TRBJ2-7	ASSAGTGGIYEQY
TRBV16	TRBD1	TRBJ1-5	ASSPGQGAQPQH
TRBV25-1	TRBD1	TRBJ1-2	ASSPGTGYYGYT
TRBV2	-	TRBJ1-5	ASSEGLPNNQPQH
TRBV20-1	-	TRBJ2-5	SASHSDFQETQY
TRBV2	-	TRBJ1-6	ASSEDVAREDSPLH
TRBV10-2	TRBD2	TRBJ2-2	ASRSGLAVSTGELF
TRBV3-1/TRBV3-2	TRBD1	TRBJ1-4	ASSQDSATGFGEKLF
TRBV11-3	-	TRBJ1-1	ASSSPSRFTEAF
TRBV7-9	TRBD2	TRBJ2-1	ASSPAVAGGHNEQF
TRBV7-2	TRBD1	TRBJ1-2	ASSLTGDHILGGYT
TRBV27	-	TRBJ1-1	ASSLDSFTEAF
TRBV7-2	TRBD2	TRBJ2-3	ASSRSGAGAGDTQY
TRBV4-2	-	TRBJ2-3	ASSQGHSTDTQY
TRBV7-2	-	TRBJ1-3	ASSLRTAGNTIY
TRBV7-9	TRBD1	TRBJ1-2	ASSPSAGGNYGYT
TRBV11-2	-	TRBJ1-1	ASSLDLPLEAF